The source of this T cell receptor beta chain is a study of blood T cell repertoires in COVID-19. V shed 7 bases and J shed 6 bases, with 16 bases lying between them. The CDR3 runs 14 residues. The germline V gene has CDR1 MNHEY and CDR2 SVGAGI. The method was immunoSEQ multiplex PCR; TCRdb's version includes in-frame clones alone and lacks a portion of them. The data show about 86,000 clones, approximately 88% seen once. This rearrangement joins TRBV6-5 to TRBJ2-1, with D perhaps TRBD2 (7 bases). Sequences were obtained from peripheral blood. The receptor was derived from a woman of 80 years or more with active or convalescent COVID-19. As DNA, the CDR3 is TGTGCCAGCAAGGGGGGGCTATCCCGCAATGAGCAGTTCTTC. This translates into CASKGGLSRNEQFF.